The 29 T cell receptor beta chains given below trace back to one sample, sequenced in a study of immune cell composition in non-small cell lung cancer. Assay used: immunoSEQ multiplex PCR; TCRdb lists only in-frame clones, some missing. The sample consists of about 4,800 clones, about 80% of them appearing once. Sample: lung tumor tissue. The receptor set was obtained from a human donor with non-small cell lung cancer.

The chain recombines TRBV19 with TRBJ1-6; D not certain. Between the trimmed V and J ends, which lost 5 bases and 10 bases, there was a span of 15 bases. The CDR3 loop spans 14 amino acids. Germline-derived CDR1 and CDR2 are LNHDA and SQIVND (reference sequence). CDR3 nucleotides: TGTGCCAGTAGTGATCCCGCGAGGGTATCACCCCTCCACTTT. Translation: CASSDPARVSPLHF.

DNA for the CDR3: TGCGCCAGCAGCTTGAACGCGGCGCCCCAAGAGACCCAGTACTTC. This codes for CASSLNAAPQETQYF. The chain is built from TRBV5-1 and TRBJ2-5; no clear D. Germline-derived CDR1 and CDR2 are SGHRS and YFSETQ. V was trimmed by 1 base and J by 1 base, leaving 11 bases between them. This CDR3 is built from 15 residues.

This clone has more than one count but fewer than ten. This rearrangement joins TRBV9 to TRBJ2-3; perhaps TRBD2 as D (7 bases). V was clipped by 2 bases and J by 2 bases, with 12 bases between them. CDR3 length: 15 residues. Per the germline V gene, CDR1 is SGDLS and CDR2 is YYNGEE. The CDR3 coding sequence is TGTGCCAGCAGCGTGGGGGGGCTTAACACAGATACGCAGTATTTT. It translates to CASSVGGLNTDTQYF.

This clone has more than one count but fewer than ten. V is TRBV12-5 and J is TRBJ2-2; 9 nucleotides agree with TRBD1. Trimming cost V 3 bases and J 6 bases; bases outside gene matches: 2. The CDR3 is 14 residues long. Germline V gives CDR1 LGHNT, CDR2 FRNRAP. CDR3 region: CASGFTGGPGELFF. Here the CDR3 DNA reads TGTGCTAGTGGTTTTACAGGGGGCCCCGGGGAGCTGTTTTTT.

This sequence joins TRBV9 and TRBJ1-3, with D hard to call. In germline, CDR1 is SGDLS, CDR2 YYNGEE. V lost 1 base and J 2 bases, leaving 7 bases between the germline ends. The CDR3 extends over 14 amino acids. CDR3 in DNA: TGTGCCAGCAGCGTATCGCAGCCTGGAAACACCATATATTTT. Translated: CASSVSQPGNTIYF.

This chain links TRBV4-1 with TRBJ2-5; D possibly matches TRBD1 or TRBD2 (7 bases each). The CDR3 totals 17 residues. Trimming pared 4 bases from V and 0 bases from J, leaving 18 bases between. The germline gives CDR1 MGHRA, CDR2 YSYEKL. In nucleotides, the CDR3 is TGCGCCAGCAGCCTCGCCGCGGGGGACAGTCACCAAGAGACCCAGTACTTC. Its protein is CASSLAAGDSHQETQYF.

The rearrangement joins TRBV5-1 to TRBJ2-1, with D possibly being TRBD2 (6 bases). Germline V gives CDR1 SGHRS, CDR2 YFSETQ. This CDR3 is 15 amino acids long. V dropped 4 bases and J dropped 1 base, with 12 bases sitting between them. As DNA, the CDR3 is TGCGCCAGCAGCCCGGGGGACCGATCCTACAATGAGCAGTTCTTC. As protein: CASSPGDRSYNEQFF. Full variable domain (missing parts from reference TRBV5-1 and TRBJ2-1): KAGVTQTPRYLIKTRGQQVTLSCSPISGHRSVSWYQQTPGQGLQFLFEYFSETQRNKGNFPGRFSGRQFSNSRSEMNVSTLELGDSALYLCASSPGDRSYNEQFFGPGTRLTVL.

The chain has TRBV9 and TRBJ2-1, with D unclear. The CDR3 consists of 11 residues. Trimming removed 4 bases at V and 7 bases at J, with 6 bases between. Germline CDR1 SGDLS, CDR2 YYNGEE. The CDR3 region is CASSWGNEQFF. In DNA form, the CDR3 reads TGTGCCAGCAGCTGGGGAAATGAGCAGTTCTTC.

This clone was found a few times. The chain employs TRBV27 and TRBJ2-7; 7 bases are a match to TRBD1. The V gene end was trimmed by 4 bases and the J gene end by 5 bases; junction bases not matched to a gene: 11. Germline CDR1 reads MNHEY; CDR2 reads SMNVEV (reference sequence). This CDR3 is 15 amino acids long. The CDR3 sequence is CASSWRKGARDEQYF. The CDR3 region has the DNA TGTGCCAGCAGTTGGCGAAAGGGGGCGAGGGACGAGCAGTACTTC.

The chain joins TRBV21-1 to TRBJ1-1; the table gives TRBD1 as D, unverified against the DNA. TRBV21-1 is labeled a pseudogene. This CDR3 has 14 residues. The DNA of the CDR3 is TGTGCCAGCAGACAGTACACAATTCGCACTGAAGCTTTCTTT. Protein sequence: CASRQYTIRTEAFF.

The CDR3 region is CASSRGTDTEAFF. For the CDR3, the DNA is TGTGCCAGCAGCCGCGGGACAGACACTGAAGCTTTCTTT. The chain has TRBV7-2 and TRBJ1-1; 7 positions agree with TRBD1. Germline assignment: CDR1 SGHTA and CDR2 FQGNSA. The junction had 3 bases not matched to a gene; V was cut back by 5 bases and J by 3 bases. This CDR3 region has 13 residues.

The J gene is TRBJ1-1, the V gene TRBV5-1; D remains unclear. CDR1 and CDR2 (germline): SGHRS, YFSETQ. V gave up 0 bases and J gave up 4 bases, with 13 bases separating them. This CDR3 is built from 15 residues. CDR3 protein: CASSLGTAVRTEAFF. The CDR3 DNA is TGCGCCAGCAGCTTGGGTACGGCGGTGCGCACTGAAGCTTTCTTT.

This clone was picked up a small number of times. The V gene is TRBV9, the J gene TRBJ1-6; the D is unclear. The germline V and J ends were trimmed by 0 bases and 8 bases, with 9 bases remaining between them. This CDR3 contains 14 residues. Per germline, CDR1 SGDLS and CDR2 YYNGEE. In DNA form, the CDR3 reads TGTGCCAGCAGCGTAGTGGGCAAGGATTCACCCCTCCACTTT. Translating it yields CASSVVGKDSPLHF.

Concerning this clone itself: Because the CDR3 is missing its conserved closing phenylalanine or tryptophan, this is likely a read error. The CDR3 protein is CASSDRFGNTIYV. The CDR3 DNA reads TGTGCCAGCAGTGACAGATTTGGAAACACCATATATGTT. The chain is built from TRBV6-1 and TRBJ1-3; no definite D call. Per germline, CDR1 MNHNS and CDR2 SASEGT. V lost 3 bases to trimming and J lost 3 bases, with 6 bases between them. The CDR3 has 13 residues.

The V gene is TRBV15, the J gene TRBJ2-7; D remains unclear. Germline V gene lookup returns CDR1 LNHNV and CDR2 YYDKDF (reference sequence). The CDR3 extends over 14 amino acids. V was shortened by 5 bases and J by 1 base, with 12 bases between the two germline ends. The CDR3 DNA follows: TGTGCCACCAGCCCCTTGCTAGGGTCCTACGAGCAGTACTTC. Translation gives CATSPLLGSYEQYF.

This clone occurred once. The genes are TRBV6-6 and TRBJ2-7, with TRBD2 as a possible D gene (6 bases). The CDR3 covers 14 residues. Trimming cost V 5 bases and J 5 bases, with 16 bases left between them. The germline gives CDR1 MNHNY, CDR2 SVGAGI (reference sequence). CDR3 in DNA: TGTGCCAGCAGTCCCGGGACTCCGAGCAACGAGCAGTACTTC. Its translation is CASSPGTPSNEQYF.

The chain uses TRBV28 and TRBJ1-1, with D possibly matching TRBD1 (6 bases). Germline V CDR1 and CDR2: MDHEN, SYDVKM. This CDR3 is built from 14 residues. Trimming removed 3 bases from V and 1 base from J, with 9 bases in between. CDR3 residues: CASSLEGGNTEAFF. The CDR3, as DNA: TGTGCCAGCAGTTTGGAGGGGGGGAACACTGAAGCTTTCTTT. Full variable domain (outside the CDR3, taken from reference TRBV28 and TRBJ1-1): DVKVTQSSRYLVKRTGEKVFLECVQDMDHENMFWYRQDPGLGLRLIYFSYDVKMKEKGDIPEGYSVSREKKERFSLILESASTNQTSMYLCASSLEGGNTEAFFGQGTRLTVV.

V gene TRBV10-3 combines with J gene TRBJ2-3, with TRBD2 matching over 7 bases. Germline CDR1 and CDR2: ENHRY and SYGVKD. The CDR3 covers 13 residues. V shed 11 bases, J shed 3 bases, and the junction held 8 bases outside the gene matches. CDR3 DNA: TGTGCCTCTCGGGGGGTCGGGACAGATACGCAGTATTTT. This encodes CASRGVGTDTQYF.

The chain combines TRBV10-3 with TRBJ2-1; 14 bases are a match to TRBD2. The CDR3 runs 16 residues. Germline CDR1 ENHRY, CDR2 SYGVKD. J gave up 0 bases and V 7 bases, and 2 bases lay outside the gene matches. Here the CDR3 DNA reads TGTGCCATCAAGGGGACTAGCGGGGGCTCCTACAATGAGCAGTTCTTC. The encoded protein is CAIKGTSGGSYNEQFF.

V gene TRBV5-1 combines with J gene TRBJ2-5, with D maybe TRBD1 (6 bases). Trimming stripped 1 base from V and 4 bases from J, with 11 bases between. The CDR3 is made up of 14 amino acids. Germline V CDR1 and CDR2: SGHRS, YFSETQ. The CDR3 loop reads CASSLSPGVETQYF. The CDR3 DNA reads TGCGCCAGCAGCTTGTCTCCAGGGGTAGAGACCCAGTACTTC.

The V call is TRBV7-9, the J call TRBJ2-3; the match to TRBD2 covers 8 bases. The J segment lost 0 bases and the V segment lost 4 bases, leaving 9 bases of the junction unmatched. CDR1 is SEHNR, CDR2 FQNEAQ, per germline (reference sequence). This CDR3 region has 17 residues. CDR3 in amino acids: CASSSGGGGGSTDTQYF. The CDR3 DNA is TGTGCCAGCAGCTCCGGGGGGGGCGGCGGTAGCACAGATACGCAGTATTTT.

CDR3 sequence: CASSETGAPNEKLFF. The CDR3 DNA reads as TGCGCCAGCAGTGAGACCGGGGCCCCTAATGAAAAACTGTTTTTT. The rearrangement links TRBV10-2 to TRBJ1-4, with D possibly matching TRBD1 (5 bases). CDR3 length: 15 residues. Germline V gene lookup returns CDR1 WSHSY and CDR2 SAAADI. V lost 2 bases and J lost 3, with 10 bases in between.

This clone was picked up a small number of times. The rearrangement uses TRBV6-6 and TRBJ1-6; D gene ambiguous. Germline V gives CDR1 MNHNY, CDR2 SVGAGI (reference sequence). V was trimmed by 2 bases and J by 10 bases, leaving 6 bases between them. The CDR3 runs 12 residues. The CDR3 region is CASSYMGSPLHF. CDR3 DNA: TGTGCCAGCAGTTACATGGGGTCACCCCTCCACTTT.

The DNA of the CDR3 is TGTGCCAGCAGTTACGGACAGGGGAAGATTGGTGGCTACACCTTC. Translation gives CASSYGQGKIGGYTF. The rearrangement links TRBV6-5 to TRBJ1-2; 9 bases line up with TRBD1. Per the germline V gene, CDR1 is MNHEY and CDR2 is SVGAGI. The CDR3 is 15 amino acids. Trimming at V came to 2 bases and at J to 7 bases, leaving 8 bases not matched to a gene.

The gene calls are TRBV9 and TRBJ2-7; a weak D match, TRBD2 (7 bases). Trimming stripped 4 bases from V and 4 bases from J, with 18 bases between. Germline V gene lookup returns CDR1 SGDLS and CDR2 YYNGEE. The CDR3 extends over 15 amino acids. CDR3 sequence: CASSIGGALGYEQYF. As DNA, the CDR3 is TGTGCCAGCAGCATTGGGGGGGCCTTGGGGTACGAGCAGTACTTC.

This sequence joins TRBV10-1 and TRBJ1-5; no firm D call. Between the trimmed V and J ends, which lost 8 bases and 4 bases, there was a span of 12 bases. Germline CDR1 WNHNN, CDR2 SYGVQD (reference sequence). The CDR3 runs 13 residues. DNA for the CDR3: TGCGCCAGCGGGCGCGGCGGAAATCAGCCCCAGCATTTT. Its translation: CASGRGGNQPQHF.

The V call is TRBV15, the J call TRBJ1-1; D might be TRBD1 (5 bases). This CDR3 has 14 amino acids. CDR1 LNHNV and CDR2 YYDKDF come from the germline V gene (reference sequence). V was cut by 1 base and J by 5 bases, with 11 bases left in between. The CDR3 region has the DNA TGTGCCACCAGCAGAGCTGGGGGTCCGACTGAAGCTTTCTTT. Protein: CATSRAGGPTEAFF. The variable domain in full, completed from reference TRBV15 and TRBJ1-1, reads DAMVIQNPRYQVTQFGKPVTLSCSQTLNHNVMYWYQQKSSQAPKLLFHYYDKDFNNEADTPDNFQSRRPNTSFCFLDIRSPGLGDTAMYLCATSRAGGPTEAFFGQGTRLTVV.

The J gene is TRBJ2-6, the V gene TRBV7-9; tentative D call: TRBD2 (6 bases). The V end was cut by 0 bases, the J end by 4 bases, with 13 bases between. The CDR3 sequence is 17 residues long. CDR1 and CDR2 from the germline V gene are SEHNR and FQNEAQ (reference sequence). CDR3 in amino acids: CASSLAGSGLGANVLTF. The CDR3 nucleotides are TGTGCCAGCAGCTTAGCGGGGTCGGGACTCGGGGCCAACGTCCTGACTTTC.

The CDR3 bases are TGTGCCAGCGCCGGGACTAGCGGGGCGAACACCGGGGAGCTGTTTTTT. Protein sequence: CASAGTSGANTGELFF. The genes are TRBV7-3 and TRBJ2-2; 13 bases are shared with TRBD2. The CDR3 consists of 16 residues. The J segment lost 0 bases and the V segment lost 8 bases, leaving 3 bases of the junction unmatched. The germline V gene encodes CDR1 SGHTA and CDR2 FQGTGA.